This TCR beta chain was obtained from a study of technical replicates of blood from a few donors. Repertoires were generated with immunoSEQ multiplex PCR, while TCRdb's copy carries only in-frame clones and drops some. The table lists 62,000 or so clones, about 90% of them singletons. The CDR3 totals 15 residues. Germline-derived CDR1 and CDR2 are MNHEY and SMNVEV (reference sequence). Trimming pared 7 bases from V and 0 bases from J, leaving 12 bases between. The chain links TRBV27 to TRBJ1-4, with no clear D. The clonotype was recovered from a human donor in good health. Some clones in this sample may be carry-over from other donors' samples. Source material: PBMCs. The DNA of the CDR3 is TGTGCCAGCATGGAACAGTTCTCAACTAATGAAAAACTGTTTTTT. The encoded protein is CASMEQFSTNEKLFF.